This TCR beta chain was retrieved from a study of tissue T cells after allogeneic stem cell transplantation. In the study overall: Graft-versus-host disease patients received grafts, several unmodified and three CD34-selected to deplete T cells. Where cell numbers permitted, CD3+ T cells were sorted from preserved blood and marrow. Study results and caveats: Few T cell clones were shared across patients, but motif clusters showed tissue-specific shared signatures.

Here immunoSEQ multiplex PCR was the method, and the copy in TCRdb shows in-frame clones only, minus some. The data show around 40,000 clones, around 90% seen once. As for this clone: Antigen: not known.

V lost 5 bases and J lost 4; bases outside the gene matches: 7. The CDR3 sequence is 16 residues long. In germline, CDR1 is LNHDA, CDR2 SQIVND (reference sequence). The specimen comprised blood, sampled before transplantation. The clonotype comes from a woman aged 35 to 70 who later had graft-versus-host disease after an allogeneic stem cell transplant. J is TRBJ2-1 and V is TRBV19, with TRBD2 matching 11 bases. This CDR3 is CASSGGTSGQYNEQFF. In DNA form, the CDR3 reads TGTGCCAGTAGTGGGGGGACTAGCGGACAATACAATGAGCAGTTCTTC.